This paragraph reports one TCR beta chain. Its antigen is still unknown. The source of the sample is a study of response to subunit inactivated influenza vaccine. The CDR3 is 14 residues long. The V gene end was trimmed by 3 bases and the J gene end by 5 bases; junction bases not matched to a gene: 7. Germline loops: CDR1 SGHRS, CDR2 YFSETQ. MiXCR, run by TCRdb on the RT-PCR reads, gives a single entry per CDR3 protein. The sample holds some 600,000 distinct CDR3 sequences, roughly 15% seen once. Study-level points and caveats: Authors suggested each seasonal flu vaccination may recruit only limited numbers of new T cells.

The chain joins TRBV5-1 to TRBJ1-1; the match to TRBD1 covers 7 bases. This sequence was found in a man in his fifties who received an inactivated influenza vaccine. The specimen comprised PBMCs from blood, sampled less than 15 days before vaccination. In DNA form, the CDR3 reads TGCGCCAGCAGCTCAGGAGGGACAGCGACTGAAGCTTTCTTT. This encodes CASSSGGTATEAFF.